This TCR beta chain stems from a study of cytomegalovirus exposure and HLA in healthy donors. Whole-study findings and limits: Being productive about 90% or about 30% of the time was typical of most TCR beta V segments in an earlier analysis.

Amplification used 60 Vbeta primers and 13 Jbeta primers. The repertoire was sequenced with immunoSEQ multiplex PCR; TCRdb's copy has only in-frame clones and lacks some. Among 100,000 to 150,000 clones, about 82% were seen once, and the ten largest hold about 1.2%. With respect to this clone: The antigen remains undetermined.

Germline CDR1 SGDLS, CDR2 YYNGEE. CDR3 size: 14 residues. V gave up 3 bases and J gave up 7 bases; unmatched junction bases: 4. The chain has TRBV9 and TRBJ2-2; 9 nucleotides match TRBD1. The receptor comes from a boy under 18 in good health and CMV-seronegative. The sequenced material came from PBMCs. CDR3 loop: CASSAGQGNGELFF. The CDR3 DNA follows: TGTGCCAGCAGCGCGGGACAGGGTAACGGGGAGCTGTTTTTT.